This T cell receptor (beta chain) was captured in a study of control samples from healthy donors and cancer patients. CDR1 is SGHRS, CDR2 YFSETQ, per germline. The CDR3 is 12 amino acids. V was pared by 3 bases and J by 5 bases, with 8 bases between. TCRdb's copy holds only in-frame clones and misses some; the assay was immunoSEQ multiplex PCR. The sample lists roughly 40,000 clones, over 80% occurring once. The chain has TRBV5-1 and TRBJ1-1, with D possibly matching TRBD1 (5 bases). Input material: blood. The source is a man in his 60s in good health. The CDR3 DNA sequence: TGCGCCAGCAGCTGGGAGGGGACTGAAGCTTTCTTT. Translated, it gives CASSWEGTEAFF.